The source of this T cell receptor beta chain is a study of vaccination and CD4 T cells after COVID-19. Study-level information: Post-COVID sampling occurred a median approximately 93 days after diagnosis (range 35 to 161). For post-vaccine samples, collection took place a median about 70 days after dose two, ranging from 14 to 241.

Cultured CD4+ T cell DNA underwent sequencing with the Oncomine TCR Beta short-read assay. TCRdb recomputed calls from the PCR reads with MiXCR, one row per CDR3 protein. The sample consists of roughly 9,200 distinct CDR3 sequences, about 34% of them appearing once. The treatment is: roughly nine-day PBMC culture with coronavirus spike peptide pools or control peptides (ViraFEST assay). CD4+ T cells that came from the unexposed donor were collected before the COVID-19 pandemic (2011-2018). Germline V lookup: CDR1 GTSNPN, CDR2 SVGIG (reference sequence). V lost 0 bases to trimming and J lost 0 bases, with 11 bases between them. The CDR3 totals 15 residues. With respect to this clonotype: The antigen is undetermined.

The sequence came from a human donor in good health. The sequenced sample was CD4+ T cells from blood, cultured in vitro. V and J are TRBV30 and TRBJ1-2, with D uncertain. The CDR3 nucleotides read TGTGCCTGGAGTGTATGGGCCCTAGCTAACTATGGCTACACCTTC. It codes for CAWSVWALANYGYTF.